This record concerns one TCR beta chain sequence. No cognate antigen has been identified for it. Base qualities are not provided; no much larger clone lies one nucleotide away. This sample is drawn from a study of PD-1 blockade in classical Hodgkin lymphoma (TCRdb year 2020). For context, the study as a whole: Nivolumab dosing was 3 mg/kg intravenously every 2 weeks, continuing until either disease progression or unacceptable toxicity. The study used TCR beta sequencing and CyTOF to define a peripheral blood immune signature of response to PD-1 blockade in classical Hodgkin lymphoma.

Genomic DNA was isolated using the Qiagen DNeasy kit from unsorted PBMCs as well as from negatively selected CD4+ and CD8+ fractions. Amplification of TCR beta CDR3 regions was done by immunoSEQ multiplex PCR with primers that anneal to V and J segments. Amplification bias was minimized using a synthetic immune receptor repertoire, and residual bias was removed computationally after sequencing. In the original analysis: Repertoire diversity was quantified as the Shannon entropy index using custom Python scripts. Unsorted, CD4+ and CD8+ repertoires were analyzed separately, except in combined analyses where CD4+ and CD8+ sequences were merged in silico. A clone was considered expanded if an increase in frequency of at least 2-fold after treatment relative to C1D1 was found, and a pseudocount of 0.5 was applied to clones undetected at baseline. Clones with 0 or 1 copy at C1D1 were defined as singleton clones, while clones with 2 or more copies were defined as non-singleton clones. Clones expanded in unsorted samples were annotated as CD4+, CD8+ or unknown by matching protein sequences in sorted samples from the same patient. Diversity changes from C1D1 to C4D1 were tested in paired samples using Wilcoxon tests. TCRdb retrieved this table from immuneACCESS and kept in-frame rearrangements only. Not all clones are present; in checked studies, unresolved V genes account for under half, and no reason is known for the remainder. V and J calls and clone size are given by that table; D and trimming were obtained from the DNA. This sample is represented by some 96,000 clones; roughly 79% of them were singletons. Less than 20% of the sample lies in the top ten.

What the work shows at the level of the full study, not this receptor alone: The study was restricted to a single clinical trial cohort, and the causes of repertoire differences, possibly disease activity or prior therapy, were left undefined. A significant rise by C4D1 was seen in CD4+ but not CD8+ TCR diversity (p=0.0027 vs p=0.16), with the rise being most apparent in complete responders (p=0.02). Patients starting nivolumab less than 1 year after ASCT had lower diversity and were excluded from later analyses to avoid confounding by immune reconstitution. Newly diagnosed patients were reported to have lower baseline TCR diversity than healthy donors, and relapsed/refractory patients were reported to have lower baseline TCR diversity still. Among trial patients, those achieving complete response had baseline diversity similar to that of newly diagnosed patients, while diversity was significantly lower in partial responders and progressors.

Per the publication, the time point label means: cycle 2 day 1 (C2D1) of nivolumab. Every trial patient had relapsed after autologous stem cell transplantation, and cohorts A, B and C differed in prior brentuximab vedotin exposure. The trial cohort was composed of roughly 60 patients with relapsed/refractory classical Hodgkin lymphoma, for whom complete response, partial response or progressive disease was recorded as best overall response. In the multi-cohort phase II CheckMate 205 trial, trial patients received single-agent nivolumab. Best overall response was determined by an independent review committee according to the 2007 International Working Group response criteria. Trial PBMCs were collected just before the start of nivolumab (C1D1) and during therapy at cycle 2 day 1 and cycle 4 day 1. After peripheral blood was drawn into 8 mL Vacutainer Cell Preparation Tubes, PBMCs were isolated by centrifugation and then cryopreserved.

The sequenced sample was peripheral blood mononuclear cells (PBMCs), obtained before the second cycle of nivolumab. The receptor was isolated from a human donor with classical Hodgkin lymphoma.

In nucleotides, the sequence is TGTGCCAGCAGTGAGTCAACACCGGGGGAGCTGTTTTTT. Translated, this is CASSESTPGELFF. Here the chain combines TRBV6-1 and TRBJ2-2, with no D gene named confidently. The V end loses 3 bases and the J end loses 8 bases, and a stretch of 10 bases separates them. CDR1 and CDR2 were assigned from the germline V gene as MNHNS and SASEGT. There are 13 amino acids in the CDR3, from cysteine to phenylalanine inclusive. The entry retains the CDR3 DNA only, 39 bases that are in frame from base 1.